Listed here is a single T cell receptor beta chain. This record comes from a study of shared clonotypes between healthy human individuals. The CDR3 runs 14 residues. Trimming removed 1 base at V and 4 bases at J, with 7 bases between. Per germline, CDR1 SGHAT and CDR2 FQNNGV. Here immunoSEQ multiplex PCR was the method, and the copy in TCRdb shows in-frame clones only, minus some. This repertoire shows hundreds of thousands of clones, about two thirds found once; its top ten account for around 1.8%. The specimen was memory CD4+ T cells sorted from blood. Subset indicated: CD45RA-negative fraction. This TCR was sampled from a woman aged 25 to 39 in good health. The J gene is TRBJ2-2, the V gene TRBV11-2; D gene ambiguous. The CDR3 nucleotides read TGTGCCAGCAGCTTAGGCCAGATCACCGGGGAGCTGTTTTTT. Its protein is CASSLGQITGELFF. The entire variable domain, with the rest obtained from reference TRBV11-2 and TRBJ2-2, is as follows: EAGVAQSPRYKIIEKRQSVAFWCNPISGHATLYWYQQILGQGPKLLIQFQNNGVVDDSQLPKDRFSAERLKGVDSTLKIQPAKLEDSAVYLCASSLGQITGELFFGEGSRLTVL.